One sample yielded the 21 T cell receptor beta chains listed below, sequenced in a study of radiation and T cells in renal cell carcinoma. The repertoire was sequenced with immunoSEQ multiplex PCR; TCRdb's copy has only in-frame clones and lacks some. The sample yields 150,000 or so clones, 88% seen once. Time point described: blood 4 weeks post-SBRT, at nephrectomy. Treatment specified: 15 Gy SBRT to primary tumor, nephrectomy 4 weeks later. Sequenced here: blood, sampled from a patient whose treatment included radiotherapy and nephrectomy. Receptor source: a woman between 50 and 59 years old with renal cell carcinoma.

DNA for the CDR3: TGTGCCACCAGCAGAGATCGGGGGGCCCGGACTGAAGCTTTCTTT. Translating it yields CATSRDRGARTEAFF. The genes are TRBV15 and TRBJ1-1, with a possible D match to TRBD1 (6 bases). CDR1 and CDR2 (germline): LNHNV, YYDKDF (reference sequence). V was pared by 0 bases and J by 5 bases, with 13 bases between. This CDR3 region has 15 residues.

This sequence joins TRBV5-6 and TRBJ1-6; D remains ambiguous. Per the germline V gene, CDR1 is SGHDT and CDR2 is YYEEEE. The CDR3 spans 14 residues. V was trimmed by 4 bases and J by 10 bases, leaving 15 bases between them. The CDR3 DNA is TGTGCCAGCAGCACCGACACCTATTACTCACCCCTCCACTTT. It is translated as CASSTDTYYSPLHF.

V usage is TRBV9 and J usage is TRBJ1-4; TRBD1 aligns across 8 bases. The CDR3 covers 15 residues. Germline values: CDR1 SGDLS, CDR2 YYNGEE. V lost 2 bases and J lost 5; bases outside the gene matches: 5. The CDR3 region is CASSVETGGNEKLFF. The DNA of the CDR3 is TGTGCCAGCAGCGTCGAAACAGGGGGGAATGAAAAACTGTTTTTT.

This clone came up once. The chain combines TRBV5-6 with TRBJ2-1, with D perhaps matching TRBD1 or TRBD2 (5 bases each). CDR1 is SGHDT and CDR2 is YYEEEE in the germline V gene. The CDR3 has 15 amino acids. V was shortened by 9 bases and J by 0 bases, with 16 bases between the two germline ends. The chain's CDR3 is CATRGSPGSYNEQFF. The CDR3 DNA follows: TGTGCCACGAGGGGATCTCCCGGCTCCTACAATGAGCAGTTCTTC.

The chain employs TRBV5-6 and TRBJ1-1; 11 bases fit TRBD1. The junction had 5 bases not matched to a gene; V was cut back by 1 base and J by 3 bases. This CDR3 region has 16 residues. Germline assignment: CDR1 SGHDT and CDR2 YYEEEE. CDR3 coding DNA: TGTGCCAGCAGCTTGTATAGGGGACAGGGGGACACTGAAGCTTTCTTT. Its protein is CASSLYRGQGDTEAFF.

Of note for this clone: In the same sample, other DNA sequences code for this CDR3. The chain employs TRBV5-5 and TRBJ2-5; D uncertain. Trimming removed 4 bases at V and 1 base at J, with 2 bases between. CDR3 size: 11 residues. Germline CDR1 SGHKS, CDR2 YYEKEE (reference sequence). CDR3 nucleotides: TGTGCCAGCAGCCTCCAAGAGACCCAGTACTTC. Protein: CASSLQETQYF.

V usage is TRBV28 and J usage is TRBJ2-7, with TRBD1 identical over 8 bases. The germline CDR1 and CDR2 sequences are MDHEN and SYDVKM. The V gene end was trimmed by 3 bases and the J gene end by 0 bases; junction bases not matched to a gene: 4. The CDR3 length is 15 residues. The CDR3 is CASSFGGTGSYEQYF. For the CDR3, the DNA is TGTGCCAGCAGTTTTGGTGGGACAGGCTCCTACGAGCAGTACTTC.

The chain uses TRBV9 and TRBJ1-6; D is possibly TRBD1 (6 bases). The V and J ends lost 3 bases and 10 bases respectively, with 14 bases between them. Germline V lookup: CDR1 SGDLS, CDR2 YYNGEE. The CDR3 sequence is 14 residues long. CDR3 coding DNA: TGTGCCAGCAGCGCCCGGGACAAAGGATCACCCCTCCACTTT. Translated: CASSARDKGSPLHF.

The V gene is TRBV6-1, the J gene TRBJ1-6; 8 nucleotides align to TRBD1. Germline assignment: CDR1 MNHNS and CDR2 SASEGT. Trimming at V came to 5 bases and at J to 10 bases, leaving 7 bases not matched to a gene. This CDR3 contains 14 residues. The chain's CDR3 is CASSLRTGRSPLHF. CDR3 nucleotide sequence: TGTGCCAGCAGTCTCCGGACAGGGCGGTCACCCCTCCACTTT.

The CDR3 DNA reads TGTGCCAGCTCACCGAGCGGGGGGGCTGATACGCAGTATTTT. Protein product: CASSPSGGADTQYF. V and J are TRBV18 and TRBJ2-3; TRBD2 matches 10 bases. Trimming cost V 3 bases and J 6 bases; bases outside gene matches: 3. Germline CDR1 KGHSH, CDR2 LQKENI. This CDR3 has 14 residues.

The V gene is TRBV11-2, the J gene TRBJ2-7; TRBD1 matches 9 bases. The CDR3 is 14 amino acids. CDR1 is SGHAT and CDR2 is FQNNGV in the germline V gene. Unmatched junction bases numbered 3, after V lost 3 bases and J lost 3 bases. CDR3 sequence reads: CASSLSGQGYEQYF. In DNA, the CDR3 is TGTGCCAGCAGCTTGTCGGGACAGGGCTACGAGCAGTACTTC.

The genes are TRBV11-2 and TRBJ1-2; TRBD1 matches 7 bases. The V and J ends lost 2 bases and 4 bases, in that order; junction bases with no gene match: 13. CDR1 is SGHAT, CDR2 FQNNGV, per germline. The CDR3 consists of 17 residues. CDR3 region: CASSLSRQGSGSYGYTF. The CDR3, as DNA: TGTGCCAGCAGCTTATCTAGACAGGGTTCGGGTTCCTATGGCTACACCTTC.

Only one count was recorded for this clone. The chain recombines TRBV11-2 with TRBJ2-3, with 8 nucleotides matching TRBD1. There are 17 residues in the CDR3. With V trimmed by 5 bases and J by 6 bases, 16 bases remained unmatched. Germline V lookup: CDR1 SGHAT, CDR2 FQNNGV. The CDR3 nucleotides read TGTGCCAGCAGCCTTCAGTGGGGGACAGGACTAAAGGATACGCAGTATTTT. Translated, it gives CASSLQWGTGLKDTQYF.

The chain couples TRBV10-1 to TRBJ2-2; no reliable D call. CDR3 length equals 15 residues. V was trimmed by 4 bases and J by 1 base, leaving 10 bases between them. Germline V gives CDR1 WNHNN, CDR2 SYGVQD (reference sequence). CDR3: CASSVSRMNTGELFF. The CDR3 DNA is TGCGCCAGCAGTGTAAGCAGGATGAACACCGGGGAGCTGTTTTTT.

This chain links TRBV5-1 with TRBJ2-1; TRBD1 matches at 10 bases. In germline, CDR1 is SGHRS, CDR2 YFSETQ. Trimming at V came to 5 bases and at J to 4 bases, leaving 15 bases not matched to a gene. The CDR3 runs 18 residues. CDR3 protein: CASRKGTGAGQIYNEQFF. DNA of the CDR3: TGCGCCAGCAGGAAAGGGACAGGGGCCGGACAAATTTACAATGAGCAGTTCTTC.

The chain combines TRBV10-3 with TRBJ1-4; weak D call: TRBD1 (5 bases). Germline V gene data show CDR1 as ENHRY and CDR2 as SYGVKD. V lost 0 bases and J lost 3, with 14 bases in between. This CDR3 contains 17 residues. CDR3 in DNA: TGTGCCATCAGTGAGTCGGATTTGGGGCTGGCTAATGAAAAACTGTTTTTT. Residues: CAISESDLGLANEKLFF.

This clone appeared a single time. This chain joins TRBV19 and TRBJ2-1, with 12 bases that match TRBD1. After removal of 7 bases from V and 7 bases from J, the junction contained 5 bases not matched to a gene. The CDR3 consists of 14 residues. The germline gives CDR1 LNHDA, CDR2 SQIVND (reference sequence). CDR3: CASKQGQGANEQFF. CDR3 bases: TGTGCCAGTAAGCAGGGACAGGGGGCGAATGAGCAGTTCTTC.

This clone showed up just once. The chain combines TRBV19 with TRBJ1-1; D not resolved. Germline V gene sequence: CDR1 LNHDA, CDR2 SQIVND (reference sequence). The CDR3 runs 14 residues. Between the trimmed V and J ends, which lost 6 bases and 3 bases, there was a span of 14 bases. The CDR3 loop reads CASRVTGVDTEAFF. In DNA, the CDR3 is TGTGCCAGTAGGGTCACCGGGGTCGACACTGAAGCTTTCTTT.

The CDR3 here is CASSLAGGQGGYGYTF. The DNA for the CDR3 is TGTGCCAGCAGCTTAGCGGGCGGACAGGGAGGCTATGGCTACACCTTC. This chain connects TRBV7-9 to TRBJ1-2, with 8 bases aligning to TRBD1. After removal of 0 bases from V and 4 bases from J, the junction contained 7 bases not matched to a gene. The CDR3 extends over 16 amino acids. The germline V gene has CDR1 SEHNR and CDR2 FQNEAQ (reference sequence).

Written as DNA, the CDR3 is TGTGCCAGCAGTGTGCCGGGACAGGGTCTCCGGTTCTATGGCTACACCTTC. It codes for CASSVPGQGLRFYGYTF. The chain recombines TRBV6-1 with TRBJ1-2; the match to TRBD1 covers 9 bases. The CDR3 is made up of 17 amino acids. The V gene end was trimmed by 4 bases and the J gene end by 4 bases; junction bases not matched to a gene: 13. Looked up from germline, CDR1 is MNHNS and CDR2 is SASEGT.

This chain joins TRBV7-8 and TRBJ2-1; 7 nucleotides agree with TRBD1. V shed 5 bases and J 5 bases; nucleotides not matched to a gene: 12. Looked up from germline, CDR1 is SGHVS and CDR2 is FQNEAQ. This CDR3 is 16 amino acids long. The CDR3 is CASSARTTGLHNEQFF. DNA for the CDR3: TGTGCCAGCAGCGCCCGGACGACAGGGCTTCACAATGAGCAGTTCTTC.